This T cell receptor (beta chain) was recovered during a study of blood T cell repertoires in COVID-19. Data came from immunoSEQ multiplex PCR; TCRdb stores just in-frame clones and leaves some out. The sample carries roughly 190,000 clones, around 81% recorded once. Germline V gene data show CDR1 as SEHNR and CDR2 as FQNEAQ (reference sequence). The V gene lost 5 bases and the J gene lost 8 bases, with 25 bases spanning the gap. The CDR3 spans 17 residues. The chain recombines TRBV7-9 with TRBJ2-1, with D tentatively TRBD2 (6 bases). The receptor comes from a human donor with acute or convalescent COVID-19. The donor label of this sample is uncertain. The specimen sequenced was peripheral blood. Here the CDR3 reads CASSPKLRLARGDEQFF. CDR3 DNA: TGTGCCAGCAGCCCCAAGCTCCGACTGGCCCGCGGGGATGAGCAGTTCTTC.